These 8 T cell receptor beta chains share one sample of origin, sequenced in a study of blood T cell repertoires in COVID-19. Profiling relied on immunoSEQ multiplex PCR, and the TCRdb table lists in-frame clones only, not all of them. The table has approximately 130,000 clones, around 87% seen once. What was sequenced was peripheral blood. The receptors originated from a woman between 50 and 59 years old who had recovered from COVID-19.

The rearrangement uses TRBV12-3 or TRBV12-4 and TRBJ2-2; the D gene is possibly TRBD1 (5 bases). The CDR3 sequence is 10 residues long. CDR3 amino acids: CQEQDGELFF. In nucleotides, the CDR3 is TGTCAGGAACAGGACGGGGAGCTGTTTTTT.

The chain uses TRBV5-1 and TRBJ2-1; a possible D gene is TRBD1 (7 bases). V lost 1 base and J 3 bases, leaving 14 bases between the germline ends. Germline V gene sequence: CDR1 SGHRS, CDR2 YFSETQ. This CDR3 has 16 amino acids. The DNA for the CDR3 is TGCGCCAGCAGCTTGAAGCAGGGGGGCGGCTACAATGAGCAGTTCTTC. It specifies CASSLKQGGGYNEQFF. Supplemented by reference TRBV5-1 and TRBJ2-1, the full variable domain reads KAGVTQTPRYLIKTRGQQVTLSCSPISGHRSVSWYQQTPGQGLQFLFEYFSETQRNKGNFPGRFSGRQFSNSRSEMNVSTLELGDSALYLCASSLKQGGGYNEQFFGPGTRLTVL.

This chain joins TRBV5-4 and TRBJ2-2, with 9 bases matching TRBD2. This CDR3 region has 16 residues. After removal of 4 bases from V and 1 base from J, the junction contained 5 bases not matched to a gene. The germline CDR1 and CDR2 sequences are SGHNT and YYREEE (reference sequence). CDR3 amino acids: CASSNGLALNTGELFF. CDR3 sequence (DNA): TGTGCCAGCAGCAACGGACTAGCGTTGAACACCGGGGAGCTGTTTTTT. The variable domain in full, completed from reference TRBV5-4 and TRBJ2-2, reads ETGVTQSPTHLIKTRGQQVTLRCSSQSGHNTVSWYQQALGQGPQFIFQYYREEENGRGNFPPRFSGLQFPNYSSELNVNALELDDSALYLCASSNGLALNTGELFFGEGSRLTVL.

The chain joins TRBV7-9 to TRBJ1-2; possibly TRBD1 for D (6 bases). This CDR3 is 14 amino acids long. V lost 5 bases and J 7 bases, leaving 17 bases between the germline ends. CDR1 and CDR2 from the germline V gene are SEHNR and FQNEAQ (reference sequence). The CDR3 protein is CASSTQQGWGGYTF. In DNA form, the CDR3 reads TGTGCCAGCAGCACACAACAGGGTTGGGGTGGCTACACCTTC.

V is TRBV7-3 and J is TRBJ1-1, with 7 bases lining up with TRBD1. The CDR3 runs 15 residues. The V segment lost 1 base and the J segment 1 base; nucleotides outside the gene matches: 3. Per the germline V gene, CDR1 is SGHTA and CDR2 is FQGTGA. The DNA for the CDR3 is TGTGCCAGCAGCTTAAGGTGGGACAGGAACACTGAAGCTTTCTTT. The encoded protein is CASSLRWDRNTEAFF.

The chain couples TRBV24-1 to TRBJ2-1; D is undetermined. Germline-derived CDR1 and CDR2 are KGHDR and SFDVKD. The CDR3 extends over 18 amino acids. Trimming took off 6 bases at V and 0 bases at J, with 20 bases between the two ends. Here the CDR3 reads CATSFSAPNLGSYNEQFF. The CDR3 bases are TGTGCCACCAGTTTCTCAGCGCCAAACCTCGGCTCCTACAATGAGCAGTTCTTC.

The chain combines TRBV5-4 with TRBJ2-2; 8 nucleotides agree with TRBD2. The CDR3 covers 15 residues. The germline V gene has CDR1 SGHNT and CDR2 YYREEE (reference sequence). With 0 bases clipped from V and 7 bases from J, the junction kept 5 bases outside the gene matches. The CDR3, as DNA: TGTGCCAGCAGCTTGGCGGGAGGGCCTGACGGGGAGCTGTTTTTT. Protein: CASSLAGGPDGELFF.

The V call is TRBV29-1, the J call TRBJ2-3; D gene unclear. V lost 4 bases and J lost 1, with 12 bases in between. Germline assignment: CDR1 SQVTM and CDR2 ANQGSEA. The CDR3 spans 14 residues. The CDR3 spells CSVARPVGTDTQYF. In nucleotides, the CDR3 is TGCAGCGTTGCGCGGCCAGTCGGCACAGATACGCAGTATTTT.